Below, 15 T cell receptor beta chains from the same sample are listed, as sequenced in a study of CD8 T cells in Susac syndrome. Reverse transcription used roughly 0.45 to 1 ug RNA and random hexamers. TCRdb itself ran the immunoSEQ multiplex PCR reads through MiXCR, one entry per CDR3 protein. In the table there are 150,000 to 200,000 distinct CDR3 sequences, 95% of which are singletons. The sequencing sample was made of CD8+ T cells from PBMCs. The receptors derive from a human donor with multiple sclerosis.

This sequence joins TRBV9 and TRBJ2-1; 9 bases match TRBD2. V gave up 3 bases and J gave up 13 bases; unmatched junction bases: 8. Germline V gene lookup returns CDR1 SGDLS and CDR2 YYNGEE. The CDR3 is 13 amino acids. The CDR3 DNA reads as TGTGCCAGCAGCGGGGGACTAGCCGACATCCAGTTCTTC. Its translation: CASSGGLADIQFF.

CDR3 in amino acids: CSARSPTGVGAEAFF. The CDR3 DNA reads TGCAGTGCTAGATCCCCGACAGGGGTTGGGGCTGAAGCTTTCTTT. V usage is TRBV20-1 and J usage is TRBJ1-1; 8 bases align to TRBD1. V dropped 2 bases and J dropped 6; count of bases not matched to a gene: 11. This CDR3 has 15 residues. Germline CDR1 reads DFQATT; CDR2 reads SNEGSKA (reference sequence).

The V call is TRBV3-1, the J call TRBJ2-7; 7 positions match TRBD1. CDR3 length: 15 amino acids. The germline CDR1 and CDR2 sequences are LGHDT and YNNKEL (reference sequence). V was clipped by 0 bases and J by 5 bases; unmatched bases: 7. The CDR3 sequence is CASSQEARGPHEQYF. The DNA for the CDR3 is TGTGCCAGCAGCCAAGAGGCGAGGGGGCCCCACGAGCAGTACTTC.

This clonotype came up once. The chain uses TRBV15 and TRBJ1-2; no firm D call. CDR1 is LNHNV and CDR2 is YYDKDF in the germline V gene (reference sequence). The V end lost 3 bases, the J end lost 4 bases, and 12 bases lay between the germline ends. The CDR3 totals 14 residues. Here the CDR3 DNA reads TGTGCCACCAGCAGTGTGGGTTCCGGCTATGGCTACACCTTC. This sequence encodes CATSSVGSGYGYTF. Variable domain in full (rest from reference TRBV15 and TRBJ1-2): DAMVIQNPRYQVTQFGKPVTLSCSQTLNHNVMYWYQQKSSQAPKLLFHYYDKDFNNEADTPDNFQSRRPNTSFCFLDIRSPGLGDTAMYLCATSSVGSGYGYTFGSGTRLTVV.

V and J are TRBV20-1 and TRBJ2-5, with 9 nucleotides matching TRBD1. The CDR3 contains 15 residues. J gave up 1 base and V 3 bases, and 6 bases lay outside the gene matches. CDR1 is DFQATT, CDR2 SNEGSKA, per germline (reference sequence). The CDR3 loop reads CSASIWDRVQETQYF. The DNA for the CDR3 is TGCAGTGCTAGTATTTGGGACAGGGTCCAAGAGACCCAGTACTTC.

CDR3 bases: TGTGCCAGCAGCCCCCCGGGTGTTAGCGGGAGGGGGGAGCAGTACTTC. Translated, it gives CASSPPGVSGRGEQYF. The J gene is TRBJ2-7, the V gene TRBV12-3 or TRBV12-4; 11 bases map to TRBD2. After removal of 6 bases from V and 7 bases from J, the junction contained 14 bases not matched to a gene. This CDR3 comprises 16 residues.

The chain is built from TRBV20-1 and TRBJ2-7; D remains unclear. Germline V CDR1 and CDR2: DFQATT, SNEGSKA (reference sequence). V lost 0 bases and J 7 bases, leaving 13 bases between the germline ends. This CDR3 contains 13 residues. This CDR3 is CSARDPSLGEQYF. The CDR3 coding sequence is TGCAGTGCTAGAGATCCCTCTTTGGGGGAGCAGTACTTC.

The count of this clonotype is one. The genes are TRBV7-2 and TRBJ2-7, with D possibly matching TRBD2 (5 bases). This CDR3 comprises 13 residues. Looked up from germline, CDR1 is SGHTA and CDR2 is FQGNSA. The ends were cut back, 8 bases at V and 2 bases at J, with 13 bases in the middle. CDR3 region: CASLGGLPYEQYF. The CDR3 DNA reads TGTGCCAGCCTTGGCGGGCTTCCCTACGAGCAGTACTTC.

This chain links TRBV20-1 with TRBJ2-7, with D tentatively TRBD1 (5 bases). V gave up 6 bases and J gave up 2 bases, with 20 bases separating them. Germline CDR1 DFQATT, CDR2 SNEGSKA (reference sequence). The CDR3 length is 15 residues. CDR3 amino acids: CSASSLWGGTYEQYF. The CDR3 DNA is TGCAGTGCAAGTAGTCTATGGGGCGGAACCTACGAGCAGTACTTC.

This chain uses TRBV20-1 with TRBJ2-7, with a weak D call TRBD2 (6 bases). This CDR3 comprises 13 residues. CDR1 and CDR2 (germline): DFQATT, SNEGSKA (reference sequence). V shed 3 bases and J shed 0 bases, with 9 bases lying between them. The CDR3 reads CSASSGSSYEQYF. CDR3 sequence (DNA): TGCAGTGCTAGTAGCGGTAGCTCCTACGAGCAGTACTTC.

This chain links TRBV20-1 with TRBJ1-2; D uncertain. CDR3 length: 12 residues. CDR1 and CDR2 (germline): DFQATT, SNEGSKA (reference sequence). With 5 bases removed from V and 7 bases from J, the gap between germline ends came to 14 bases. This CDR3 reads CSAPRAPFGYTF. As DNA, the CDR3 is TGCAGTGCTCCCCGGGCTCCGTTTGGCTACACCTTC.

The chain joins TRBV27 to TRBJ1-5; TRBD1 matches at 7 bases. This CDR3 is built from 13 residues. V shed 6 bases, J shed 6 bases, and the junction held 5 bases outside the gene matches. The germline V gene has CDR1 MNHEY and CDR2 SMNVEV (reference sequence). CDR3 sequence reads: CASSHSGGQPQHF. Here the CDR3 DNA reads TGTGCCAGCAGCCACTCAGGGGGTCAGCCCCAGCATTTT.

The chain carries TRBV27 and TRBJ1-2, with TRBD1 as a possible D gene (5 bases). Per the germline V gene, CDR1 is MNHEY and CDR2 is SMNVEV (reference sequence). The CDR3 runs to 15 residues. Trimming pared 5 bases from V and 1 base from J, leaving 14 bases between. The CDR3 nucleotides read TGTGCCAGCAGTCCACACCTTGACAGTAACTATGGCTACACCTTC. This sequence encodes CASSPHLDSNYGYTF.

This chain uses TRBV18 with TRBJ2-1; D is unclear. Trimming left V 4 bases short and J 8 bases short, with 3 bases between. The CDR3 extends over 10 amino acids. Germline CDR1 reads KGHSH; CDR2 reads LQKENI. The CDR3: CASSRDEQFF. The CDR3 DNA reads TGTGCCAGCTCACGGGATGAGCAGTTCTTC.

The V call is TRBV12-5, the J call TRBJ1-2; D remains unclear. V was clipped by 6 bases and J by 5 bases, with 13 bases between them. The CDR3 has 13 residues. Germline CDR1 LGHNT, CDR2 FRNRAP. CDR3 coding DNA: TGTGCTAGTGGCAACGACGGGGAATATGGCTACACCTTC. This gives the protein CASGNDGEYGYTF.